The present entry profiles one TCR beta chain with its context. This specimen comes from a study of shared T cell receptors in the human thymus. Clones were read by immunoSEQ multiplex PCR, and TCRdb kept only the in-frame ones, dropping some. The sample holds about 500,000 clones, 78% seen once. The CDR3 sequence is 14 residues long. J lost 7 bases, V lost 10 bases, and 14 bases had no gene match. CDR1 and CDR2 from the germline V gene are SGDLS and YYNGEE. The data were also submitted as part of a second study, on human thymus T cells. That report adds: Resections obtained during corrective heart surgery supplied the thymus tissue. In thymic and blood repertoires alike, V and J usage looked biased. Related studies noted strongly shared thymic repertoires across unrelated people.

The clonotype originates from a boy under two years old with a congenital heart defect. Specimen: thymocytes. J is TRBJ2-1 and V is TRBV9, with 7 bases that match TRBD2. Written as DNA, the CDR3 is TGTGCCTCTCAACCGCGGGAGTTTCGGAATGAGCAGTTCTTC. It specifies CASQPREFRNEQFF.